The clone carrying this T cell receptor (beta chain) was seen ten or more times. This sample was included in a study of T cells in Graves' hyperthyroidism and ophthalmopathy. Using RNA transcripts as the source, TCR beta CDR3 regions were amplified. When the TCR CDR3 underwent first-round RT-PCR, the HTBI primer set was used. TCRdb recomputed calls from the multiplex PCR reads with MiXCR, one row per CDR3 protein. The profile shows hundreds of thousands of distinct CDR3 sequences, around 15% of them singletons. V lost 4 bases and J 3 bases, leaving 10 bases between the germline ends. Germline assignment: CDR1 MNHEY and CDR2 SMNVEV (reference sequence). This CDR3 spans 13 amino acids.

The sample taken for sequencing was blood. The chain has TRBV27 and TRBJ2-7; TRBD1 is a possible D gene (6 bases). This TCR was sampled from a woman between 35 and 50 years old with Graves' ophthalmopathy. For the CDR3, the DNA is TGTGCCAGCAGTTGGGACAAGGACTACGAGCAGTACTTC. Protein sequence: CASSWDKDYEQYF.